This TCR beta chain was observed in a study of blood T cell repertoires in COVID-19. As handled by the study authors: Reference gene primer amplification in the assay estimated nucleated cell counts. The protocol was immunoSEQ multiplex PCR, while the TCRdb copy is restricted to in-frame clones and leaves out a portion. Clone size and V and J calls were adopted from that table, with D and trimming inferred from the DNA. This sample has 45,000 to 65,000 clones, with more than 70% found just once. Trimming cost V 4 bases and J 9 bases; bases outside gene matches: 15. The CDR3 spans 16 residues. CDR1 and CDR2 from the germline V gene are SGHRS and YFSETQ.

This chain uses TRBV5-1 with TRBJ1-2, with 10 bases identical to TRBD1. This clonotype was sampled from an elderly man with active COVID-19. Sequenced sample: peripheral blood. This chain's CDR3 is CASSQNSGQGLGSYTF. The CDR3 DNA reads TGCGCCAGCAGCCAAAATTCGGGACAGGGGCTCGGAAGCTACACCTTC.